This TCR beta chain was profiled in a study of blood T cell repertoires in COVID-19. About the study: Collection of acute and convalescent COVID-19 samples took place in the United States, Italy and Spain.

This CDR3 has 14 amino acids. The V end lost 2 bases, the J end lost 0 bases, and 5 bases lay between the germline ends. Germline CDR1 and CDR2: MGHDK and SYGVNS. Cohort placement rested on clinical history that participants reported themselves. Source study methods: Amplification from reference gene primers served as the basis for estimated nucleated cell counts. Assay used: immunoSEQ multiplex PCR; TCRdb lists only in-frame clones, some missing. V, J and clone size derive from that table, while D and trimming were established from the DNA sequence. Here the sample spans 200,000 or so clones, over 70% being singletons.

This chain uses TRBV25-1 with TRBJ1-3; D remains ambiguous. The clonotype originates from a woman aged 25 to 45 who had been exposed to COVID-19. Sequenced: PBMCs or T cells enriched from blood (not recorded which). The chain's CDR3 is CASSEPVSGNTIYF. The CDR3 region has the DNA TGTGCCAGCAGTGAACCAGTCTCTGGAAACACCATATATTTT.